The rows below give T cell receptor beta chains drawn from one sample of a study of neurological immune-mediated disorders. TCRdb redid the calling of the 5' RACE reads with MiXCR, one entry per CDR3 protein. The table shows about 60,000 distinct CDR3 sequences, with 3% to 4% occurring only once. Sequencing was carried out using PBMCs. These receptor sequences come from a woman in her sixties or seventies with multiple sclerosis. Each CDR3 is given without its conserved first and last residue.

TRBV3-1	TRBJ2-5	ASSPSLETQY
TRBV5-1	TRBJ1-2	ASSLGPGRNYGYT
TRBV5-1	TRBJ2-4	ASGLPSTSGRNIQY
TRBV12-3/TRBV12-4	TRBJ2-1	ASSFGRRGYNEQF
TRBV20-1	TRBJ1-2	SARVGEKYGYT
TRBV6-1	TRBJ1-5	ASRETGGQPQH
TRBV7-2	TRBJ2-7	ASSSARDYGQY
TRBV20-1	TRBJ2-7	SARDSLRGASYEQY
TRBV5-4	TRBJ2-7	ASSFQGGTYEQY
TRBV30	TRBJ1-5	AWSVNRRGDQPQH
TRBV28	TRBJ1-2	ASSQLPGQGFGRHGYT
TRBV28	TRBJ2-3	ASSLYVGGYTDTQY
TRBV7-6	TRBJ2-3	ASSSLAGGTDTQY
TRBV5-1	TRBJ2-4	ASSLEGSLAKNIQY
TRBV20-1	TRBJ1-5	SARVPHQPQH
TRBV20-1	TRBJ1-2	SARTDRVWYGYT
TRBV20-1	TRBJ2-7	SAKTSGIYEQY
TRBV10-3	TRBJ2-4	AISESGQGNIQY
TRBV3-1	TRBJ2-7	ASSQTGVVKEQY
TRBV18	TRBJ2-1	ASSPPPRTRIYNEQF
TRBV4-1	TRBJ1-2	ASSQEDRNYGYT
TRBV15	TRBJ2-5	ATSRPGTSGRGETQY
TRBV27	TRBJ2-7	ASGRGTGGTYEQY
TRBV10-3	TRBJ1-2	AISEAYYGGYT
TRBV12-3/TRBV12-4	TRBJ1-1	ASSTGQLNTEAF
TRBV20-1	TRBJ1-2	SAIPVTVNYGYT
TRBV7-9	TRBJ2-7	ASSRSYEQY
TRBV7-2	TRBJ1-3	ASSFRGAGNTIY
TRBV5-1	TRBJ1-1	ASSPGGRGQAEAF
TRBV5-1	TRBJ2-5	ASSLQGQETQY
TRBV20-1	TRBJ1-5	SAKGTPNKTQN
TRBV12-3/TRBV12-4	TRBJ2-7	ASSLGGLYYEQY
TRBV9	TRBJ2-2	ASSVGSGGNTGELF
TRBV20-1	TRBJ2-1	SASRLVNLGQQF
TRBV5-1	TRBJ1-3	ASSLTGGYGNTIY
TRBV20-1	TRBJ2-7	SARDLLRDRAHEQY
TRBV4-1	TRBJ2-5	ASSQARASGRETQY
TRBV5-6	TRBJ2-3	ASSVLAVTDTQY